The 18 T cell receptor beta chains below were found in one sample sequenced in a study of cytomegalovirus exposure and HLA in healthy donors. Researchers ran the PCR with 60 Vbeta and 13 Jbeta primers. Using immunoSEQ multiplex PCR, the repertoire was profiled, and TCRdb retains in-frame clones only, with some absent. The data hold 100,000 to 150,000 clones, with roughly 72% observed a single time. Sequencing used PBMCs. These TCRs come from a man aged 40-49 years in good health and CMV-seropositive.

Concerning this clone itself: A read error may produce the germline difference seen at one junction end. As DNA, the CDR3 is TGTGCCAGCAGTGGTGGGACAGGGGTTTATCTAAACTTC. Translation: CASSGGTGVYLNF. This chain connects TRBV6-1 to TRBJ2-7; TRBD1 aligns across 10 bases. The germline CDR1 and CDR2 sequences are MNHNS and SASEGT. This CDR3 is built from 13 residues.

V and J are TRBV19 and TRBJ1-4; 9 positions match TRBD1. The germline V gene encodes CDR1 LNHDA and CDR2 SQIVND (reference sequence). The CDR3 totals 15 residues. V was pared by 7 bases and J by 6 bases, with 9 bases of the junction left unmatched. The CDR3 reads CASNPTGTGYEKLFF. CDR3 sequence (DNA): TGTGCCAGTAATCCAACTGGGACAGGGTATGAAAAACTGTTTTTT.

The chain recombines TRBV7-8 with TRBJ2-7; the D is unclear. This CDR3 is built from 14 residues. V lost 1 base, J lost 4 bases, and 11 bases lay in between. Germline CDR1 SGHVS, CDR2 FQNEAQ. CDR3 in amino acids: CASSLGGIMYEQYF. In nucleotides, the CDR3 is TGTGCCAGCAGCTTAGGTGGCATAATGTACGAGCAGTACTTC. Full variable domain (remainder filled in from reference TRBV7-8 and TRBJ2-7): GAGVSQSPRYKVAKRGQDVALRCDPISGHVSLFWYQQALGQGPEFLTYFQNEAQLDKSGLPSDRFFAERPEGSVSTLKIQRTQQEDSAVYLCASSLGGIMYEQYFGPGTRLTVT.

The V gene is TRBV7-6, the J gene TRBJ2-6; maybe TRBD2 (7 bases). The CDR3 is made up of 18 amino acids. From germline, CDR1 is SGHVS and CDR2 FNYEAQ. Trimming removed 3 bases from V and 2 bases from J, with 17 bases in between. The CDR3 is CASSFSQGGGAGANVLTF. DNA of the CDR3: TGTGCCAGCAGCTTTTCGCAGGGAGGGGGGGCTGGGGCCAACGTCCTGACTTTC.

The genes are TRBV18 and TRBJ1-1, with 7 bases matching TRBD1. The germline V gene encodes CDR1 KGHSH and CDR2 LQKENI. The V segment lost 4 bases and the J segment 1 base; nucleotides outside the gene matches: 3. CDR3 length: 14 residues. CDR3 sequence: CASSLQGKNTEAFF. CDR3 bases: TGTGCCAGCTCACTACAGGGGAAGAACACTGAAGCTTTCTTT.

CDR3 DNA sequence: TGTGCTAGTGGCTCCGCCGGACAGACCCACGAGCAGTTCTTC. It is translated as CASGSAGQTHEQFF. The rearrangement uses TRBV12-5 and TRBJ2-1; tentative D call: TRBD1 (6 bases). The CDR3 has 14 residues. Per germline, CDR1 LGHNT and CDR2 FRNRAP. Trimming cost V 6 bases and J 10 bases, with 19 bases left between them.

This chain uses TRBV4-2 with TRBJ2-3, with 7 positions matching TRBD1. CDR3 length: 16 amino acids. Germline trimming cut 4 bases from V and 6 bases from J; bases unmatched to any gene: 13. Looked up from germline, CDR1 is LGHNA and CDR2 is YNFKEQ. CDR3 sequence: CASSLLGTVAGDTQYF. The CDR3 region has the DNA TGTGCCAGCAGCCTCCTAGGGACAGTCGCGGGTGATACGCAGTATTTT.

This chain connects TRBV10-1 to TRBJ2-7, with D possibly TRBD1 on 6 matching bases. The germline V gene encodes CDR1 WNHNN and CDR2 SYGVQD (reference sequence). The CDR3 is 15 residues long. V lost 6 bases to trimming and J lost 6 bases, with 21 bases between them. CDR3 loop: CASRTSTGINCEQYF. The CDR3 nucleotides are TGCGCCAGCAGGACCTCCACAGGGATCAATTGCGAGCAGTACTTC.

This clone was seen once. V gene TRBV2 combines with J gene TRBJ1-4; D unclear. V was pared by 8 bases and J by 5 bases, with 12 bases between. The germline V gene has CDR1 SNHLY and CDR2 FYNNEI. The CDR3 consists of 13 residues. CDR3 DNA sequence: TGTGCCAGCCGGTTGGAGGTCAATGAAAAACTGTTTTTT. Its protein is CASRLEVNEKLFF.

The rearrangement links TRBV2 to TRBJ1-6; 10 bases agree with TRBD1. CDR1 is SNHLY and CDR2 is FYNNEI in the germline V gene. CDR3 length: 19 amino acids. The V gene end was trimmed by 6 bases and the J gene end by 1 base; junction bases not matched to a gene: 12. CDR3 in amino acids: CASRVRGTGAASYNSPLHF. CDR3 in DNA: TGTGCCAGCAGGGTACGTGGGACAGGGGCCGCTTCCTATAATTCACCCCTCCACTTT.

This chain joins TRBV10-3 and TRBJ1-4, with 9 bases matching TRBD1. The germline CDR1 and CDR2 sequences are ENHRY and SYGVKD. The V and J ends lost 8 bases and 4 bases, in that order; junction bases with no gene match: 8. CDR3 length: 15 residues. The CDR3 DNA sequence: TGTGCCATCCCGGGACAGGGCTATTATAATGAAAAACTGTTTTTT. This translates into CAIPGQGYYNEKLFF.

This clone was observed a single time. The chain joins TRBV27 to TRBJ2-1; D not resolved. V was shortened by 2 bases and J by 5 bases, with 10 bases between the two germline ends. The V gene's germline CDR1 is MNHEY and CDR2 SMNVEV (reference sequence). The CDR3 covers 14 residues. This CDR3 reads CASSLTYSHNEQFF. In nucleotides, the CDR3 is TGTGCCAGCAGTTTAACCTATTCACACAATGAGCAGTTCTTC.

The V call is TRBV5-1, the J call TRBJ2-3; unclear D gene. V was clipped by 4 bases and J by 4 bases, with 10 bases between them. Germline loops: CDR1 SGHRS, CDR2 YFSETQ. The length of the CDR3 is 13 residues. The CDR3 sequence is CASSLRLPDTQYF. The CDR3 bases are TGCGCCAGCAGCCTAAGACTCCCAGATACGCAGTATTTT.

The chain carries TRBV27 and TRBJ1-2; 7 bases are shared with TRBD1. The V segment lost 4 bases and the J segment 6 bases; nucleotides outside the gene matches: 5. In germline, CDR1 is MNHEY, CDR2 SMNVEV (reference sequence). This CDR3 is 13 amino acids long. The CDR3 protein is CASSYNRGDGYTF. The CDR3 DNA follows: TGTGCCAGCAGTTATAACAGGGGAGATGGCTACACCTTC.

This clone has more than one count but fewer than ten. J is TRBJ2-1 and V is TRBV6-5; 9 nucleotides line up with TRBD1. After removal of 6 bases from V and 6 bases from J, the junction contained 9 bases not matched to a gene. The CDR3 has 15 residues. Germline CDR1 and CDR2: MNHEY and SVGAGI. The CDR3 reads CASRRQGGPFNEQFF. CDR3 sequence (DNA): TGTGCCAGCAGGAGACAGGGGGGGCCTTTCAATGAGCAGTTCTTC.

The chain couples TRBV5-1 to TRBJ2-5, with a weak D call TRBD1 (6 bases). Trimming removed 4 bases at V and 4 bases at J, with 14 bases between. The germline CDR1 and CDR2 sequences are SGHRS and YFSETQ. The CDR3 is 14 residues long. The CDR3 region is CASSNPTGRETQYF. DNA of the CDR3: TGCGCCAGCAGCAACCCGACAGGAAGAGAGACCCAGTACTTC.

Written as DNA, the CDR3 is TGTGCCAGTAGTGGGACTAGCGGGAAAGGGAATGAGCAGTTCTTC. This encodes CASSGTSGKGNEQFF. V and J are TRBV19 and TRBJ2-1, with 13 bases lining up with TRBD2. The CDR3 is 15 residues long. Germline V gene sequence: CDR1 LNHDA, CDR2 SQIVND (reference sequence). Trimming at V came to 5 bases and at J to 7 bases, leaving 5 bases not matched to a gene.

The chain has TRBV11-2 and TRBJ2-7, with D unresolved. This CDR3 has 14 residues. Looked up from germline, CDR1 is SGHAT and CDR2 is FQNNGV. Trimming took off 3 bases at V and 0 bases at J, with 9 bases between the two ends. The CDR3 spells CASSFDRSSYEQYF. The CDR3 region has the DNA TGTGCCAGCAGCTTCGACCGGAGCTCCTACGAGCAGTACTTC.